A selection of T cell receptor beta chains follows, all from one sample in a study of blood T cells in healthy people across ages. TCRdb passed the 5' RACE reads through MiXCR, listing each CDR3 protein once. Of about 640,000 distinct CDR3 sequences in the sample, around 54% were seen once. Sequenced input: blood. These receptors all stem from a man in his sixties in good health. CDR3s include the opening cysteine and the closing phenylalanine or tryptophan. Each record gives: clone size, J gene, D gene, V gene, CDR3 DNA, CDR3 protein. A D gene is named only where the DNA matches it firmly. Only some rows state a clone size, as once, few, many or a class for expanded clones.

NA,TRBJ1-2,NA,TRBV25-1,TGTGCCAGCAGTGAATTCGGCGGCTTCTATGGCTACACCTTC,CASSEFGGFYGYTF
NA,TRBJ2-5,NA,TRBV11-2,TGTGCCAGCAGTAACCAGGACAGCCCCAGGGCCCAGTACTTC,CASSNQDSPRAQYF
NA,TRBJ2-1,NA,TRBV4-1,TGCGCCAGCAGCCGAAAAGCCGAACAGTTCTTC,CASSRKAEQFF
NA,TRBJ1-1,NA,TRBV6-1,TGTGCCAGCAGTGCTACGGGTAACACTGAAGCTTTCTTT,CASSATGNTEAFF
NA,TRBJ1-2,NA,TRBV5-1,TGCGCCAGCAGCTTGGAGGGGCCAGGGGTGGACTATGGCTACACCTTC,CASSLEGPGVDYGYTF
NA,TRBJ2-7,TRBD1,TRBV5-1,TGCGCTAGCAGCTTGGAACCGACAGGGGCCTCCTACGAGCAGTACTTC,CASSLEPTGASYEQYF
NA,TRBJ2-7,NA,TRBV4-3,TGCGCCAGCAGCCCCTCAGGAGGGATGAGTACCTACGAGCAGTACTTC,CASSPSGGMSTYEQYF
few,TRBJ2-1,TRBD2,TRBV7-9,TGTGCCAGCAGCTTAGGCGGGACTAGCGGGGGGCCGTACTCCTACAATGAGCAGTTCTTC,CASSLGGTSGGPYSYNEQFF
many,TRBJ2-4,TRBD2,TRBV20-1,TGCAGTGCCCCAGCGGGACTAGCGGGGGGGCGGGGCATTCAGTACTTC,CSAPAGLAGGRGIQYF
NA,TRBJ1-2,TRBD1,TRBV12-3/TRBV12-4,TGTGCCAGCAGTCCGGGGGACAGGGGAGGCTATGGCTACACCTTC,CASSPGDRGGYGYTF
NA,TRBJ1-5,NA,TRBV5-5,TGTGCCAGCAGCTTGTGGCAGGGGAGCAATCAGCCCCAGCATTTT,CASSLWQGSNQPQHF
NA,TRBJ1-2,TRBD1,TRBV6-6,TGTGCCAGCAGTTACTCGGGACAGAGCTACACCTTC,CASSYSGQSYTF
NA,TRBJ2-7,TRBD1,TRBV10-3,TGTGCCATCAGTGACAGGGGGAACGAGCAGTACTTC,CAISDRGNEQYF
NA,TRBJ1-1,NA,TRBV29-1,TGCAGCGCCGAACGTCCGGGGGACACTGAAGCTTTCTTT,CSAERPGDTEAFF
NA,TRBJ2-5,NA,TRBV7-9,TGTGCCACTCGGGAAGAGACCCAGTACTTC,CATREETQYF
few,TRBJ2-1,TRBD2,TRBV5-1,TGCGCCAGCAGCTTGGCGAGCGGGGGGGCCGATGAGCAGTTCTTC,CASSLASGGADEQFF
NA,TRBJ2-1,TRBD1,TRBV5-1,TGCGCCAGCAGCTTGGCCCGGACAGGGTTGAATGAGCAGTTCTTC,CASSLARTGLNEQFF
few,TRBJ1-5,NA,TRBV20-1,TGCAGTGCTAGGGGGGGACCCTGGAATCAGCCCCAGCATTTT,CSARGGPWNQPQHF
many,TRBJ2-1,NA,TRBV7-8,TGTGCCAGCAGCCCTCCGGGGGCGGGGGTCTACAATGAGCAGTTCTTC,CASSPPGAGVYNEQFF
NA,TRBJ2-3,NA,TRBV3-1,TGTGCCAGCAACCAAGGGCTAGGGTTTTCAGATACGCAGTATTTT,CASNQGLGFSDTQYF
once,TRBJ2-5,TRBD2,TRBV20-1,TGCAGTGCTGGACCTCTAGCGGGGGGGACGACCCAGTACTTC,CSAGPLAGGTTQYF
once,TRBJ1-1,NA,TRBV20-1,TGCAGTGCTAGAGATGGGGGCTCAATCAACGCTGAAGCTTTCTTT,CSARDGGSINAEAFF
NA,TRBJ1-1,NA,TRBV6-4,TGTGCCAGCCGCCGGACGGGAAACACTGAAGCTTTCTTT,CASRRTGNTEAFF
NA,TRBJ2-3,TRBD1,TRBV12-3/TRBV12-4,TGTGCCAGCAGTTTAGGGGCGTCGTGGGACAGCCCCACAGATACGCAGTATTTT,CASSLGASWDSPTDTQYF
NA,TRBJ1-1,TRBD1,TRBV20-1,TGCAGTGCTCCCACAGGGGGGAACACTGAAGCTTTCTTT,CSAPTGGNTEAFF
NA,TRBJ2-7,NA,TRBV4-2,TGTGCCAGCAGCCAAGATCAGATGAGGGGTGGCGAGCAGTACTTC,CASSQDQMRGGEQYF
NA,TRBJ2-5,TRBD1,TRBV5-1,TGCGCCAGCAGCCACGGGACAGGGGTACGGGAGACCCAGTACTTC,CASSHGTGVRETQYF